What follows describes a single TCR beta chain. These data come from a study of OX40 agonist ivuxolimab in advanced cancers. Some clones are missing from TCRdb's copy, which holds only in-frame ones; the method was immunoSEQ multiplex PCR. The sample records roughly 53,000 clones, around 80% being singletons. Per germline, CDR1 SGHVS and CDR2 FQNEAQ. This CDR3 contains 13 residues. Trimming cost V 0 bases and J 8 bases, with 11 bases left between them. The sequenced sample was CD4+ or CD8+ T cells sorted from blood, obtained in a trial of the OX40 agonist ivuxolimab. This chain joins TRBV7-8 and TRBJ2-7, with D hard to call. The receptor was derived from an adult with an advanced solid tumor such as melanoma, head and neck, liver or kidney cancer. The CDR3 bases are TGTGCCAGCAGCTTAGCTAGGGATAGCAAGCAGTACGTC. This encodes CASSLARDSKQYV.